Shown below are 31 T cell receptor beta chains from a single sample sequenced in a study of blood T cell repertoires in COVID-19. The repertoire was sequenced with immunoSEQ multiplex PCR; TCRdb's copy has only in-frame clones and lacks some. The table shows 75,000 to 100,000 clones, with roughly 86% occurring only once. Sequencing was carried out using peripheral blood. Receptors originate from a man aged 50-60 years with active or convalescent COVID-19.

This clone was picked up a small number of times. The chain couples TRBV9 to TRBJ1-2; tentatively, D is TRBD1 (5 bases). V lost 4 bases, J lost 2 bases, and 9 bases lay in between. From germline, CDR1 is SGDLS and CDR2 YYNGEE. The CDR3 spans 13 residues. This chain's CDR3 is CASSQAGNYGYTF. Here the CDR3 DNA reads TGTGCCAGCAGCCAGGCAGGGAACTATGGCTACACCTTC.

This rearrangement joins TRBV7-9 to TRBJ2-1, with 11 bases aligning to TRBD1. Losses at the gene ends were 5 bases for V and 8 bases for J; bases not matched to a gene: 8. The length of the CDR3 is 15 residues. CDR1 SEHNR and CDR2 FQNEAQ come from the germline V gene (reference sequence). The CDR3 bases are TGTGCCAGCAGCGTCGGGACAGGGGGTGCGGATGAGCAGTTCTTC. Translation: CASSVGTGGADEQFF.

This CDR3 reads CASSPFGTGELFF. CDR3 DNA: TGTGCCAGCAGCCCTTTCGGCACCGGGGAGCTGTTTTTT. The V gene is TRBV14, the J gene TRBJ2-2; D not resolved. The CDR3 consists of 13 residues. The V gene lost 4 bases and the J gene lost 4 bases, with 7 bases spanning the gap. Germline V gives CDR1 SGHDN, CDR2 FVKESK.

This clone showed up just a few times. The gene calls are TRBV28 and TRBJ1-5, with D maybe TRBD1 (6 bases). This CDR3 contains 13 residues. V lost 7 bases to trimming and J lost 10 bases, with 17 bases between them. From germline, CDR1 is MDHEN and CDR2 SYDVKM. The CDR3 sequence: CASTNNQGPPQHF. CDR3 coding DNA: TGTGCCAGCACCAACAACCAGGGGCCACCCCAGCATTTT.

The rearrangement uses TRBV28 and TRBJ1-1; D uncertain. The CDR3 totals 13 residues. Per germline, CDR1 MDHEN and CDR2 SYDVKM. V shed 6 bases and J shed 4 bases, with 12 bases lying between them. The CDR3 is CASRKLGGTEAFF. CDR3 DNA: TGTGCCAGCAGAAAATTAGGAGGCACTGAAGCTTTCTTT.

The V and J genes are TRBV10-3 and TRBJ2-3; 9 nucleotides align to TRBD2. The CDR3 extends over 16 amino acids. From germline, CDR1 is ENHRY and CDR2 SYGVKD. V shed 2 bases, J shed 2 bases, and the junction held 5 bases outside the gene matches. The CDR3, as DNA: TGTGCCATCAGTGAGACGAGCGGGGGGCTCACAGATACGCAGTATTTT. It yields the protein CAISETSGGLTDTQYF.

J is TRBJ2-1 and V is TRBV18; 8 nucleotides line up with TRBD2. The V gene's germline CDR1 is KGHSH and CDR2 LQKENI. V was pared by 2 bases and J by 3 bases, with 6 bases of the junction left unmatched. The CDR3 runs to 16 residues. The CDR3 protein is CASSPSDAGGYNEQFF. CDR3 in DNA: TGTGCCAGCTCACCATCGGATGCGGGGGGCTACAATGAGCAGTTCTTC.

This chain uses TRBV9 with TRBJ2-7; tentative D call: TRBD2 (6 bases). The germline V and J ends were trimmed by 3 bases and 6 bases, with 19 bases remaining between them. Germline V gives CDR1 SGDLS, CDR2 YYNGEE. CDR3 length: 15 residues. The chain's CDR3 is CASSAVDYGYGEQYF. In DNA form, the CDR3 reads TGTGCCAGCAGCGCAGTGGACTACGGGTATGGCGAGCAGTACTTC.

The chain combines TRBV27 with TRBJ1-2; 10 nucleotides agree with TRBD1. There are 17 residues in the CDR3. V was pared by 0 bases and J by 4 bases, with 8 bases of the junction left unmatched. CDR1 MNHEY and CDR2 SMNVEV come from the germline V gene (reference sequence). Here the CDR3 reads CASSLSGTGASVYGYTF. The CDR3 DNA is TGTGCCAGCAGTTTATCGGGGACAGGGGCGTCCGTCTATGGCTACACCTTC.

This clone has a single count. This chain links TRBV5-4 with TRBJ2-5, with 9 bases aligning to TRBD1. Per the germline V gene, CDR1 is SGHNT and CDR2 is YYREEE (reference sequence). The CDR3 runs 15 residues. After removal of 0 bases from V and 5 bases from J, the junction contained 5 bases not matched to a gene. Here the CDR3 DNA reads TGTGCCAGCAGCTTGGGGGACAGGGATATGGAGACCCAGTACTTC. Translated, it gives CASSLGDRDMETQYF. Using reference TRBV5-4 and TRBJ2-5 for the parts outside the CDR3, the full variable domain is ETGVTQSPTHLIKTRGQQVTLRCSSQSGHNTVSWYQQALGQGPQFIFQYYREEENGRGNFPPRFSGLQFPNYSSELNVNALELDDSALYLCASSLGDRDMETQYFGPGTRLLVL.

The chain has TRBV28 and TRBJ2-5, with TRBD2 matching over 9 bases. The V segment lost 4 bases and the J segment 7 bases; nucleotides outside the gene matches: 1. CDR1 is MDHEN, CDR2 SYDVKM, per germline. CDR3 length: 12 residues. CDR3 nucleotide sequence: TGTGCCAGCAGTTCTAGCGGGGTGACCCAGTACTTC. Protein sequence: CASSSSGVTQYF.

This clone was seen only a few times. The J gene is TRBJ1-5, the V gene TRBV3-1 (or the pseudogene TRBV3-2), with 11 bases identical to TRBD1. CDR1 is LGHDT and CDR2 is YNNKEL in the germline V gene (reference sequence). There are 16 residues in the CDR3. V lost 8 bases to trimming and J lost 0 bases; unmatched junction nucleotides: 6. The CDR3 is CASSGQGGNSNQPQHF. The DNA for the CDR3 is TGTGCCAGCTCGGGACAGGGGGGGAATAGCAATCAGCCCCAGCATTTT.

The chain carries TRBV5-5 and TRBJ2-7, with TRBD2 as a possible D gene (6 bases). Trimming took 4 bases from V and 7 from J, leaving 18 bases between them. Germline values: CDR1 SGHKS, CDR2 YYEKEE (reference sequence). This CDR3 region has 14 residues. CDR3: CASSRGTDALEQYF. The CDR3, as DNA: TGTGCCAGCAGCCGCGGGACGGACGCGTTAGAGCAGTACTTC. The whole variable domain, remainder taken from reference TRBV5-5 and TRBJ2-7, is DAGVTQSPTHLIKTRGQQVTLRCSPISGHKSVSWYQQVLGQGPQFIFQYYEKEERGRGNFPDRFSARQFPNYSSELNVNALLLGDSALYLCASSRGTDALEQYFGPGTRLTVT.

This clone appeared a single time. The rearrangement joins TRBV4-1 to TRBJ2-1; D is uncertain. Trimming left V 1 base short and J 4 bases short, with 2 bases between. The V gene's germline CDR1 is MGHRA and CDR2 YSYEKL. The CDR3 covers 12 residues. CDR3 sequence: CASSQAYNEQFF. In DNA form, the CDR3 reads TGCGCCAGCAGCCAAGCTTACAATGAGCAGTTCTTC.

CDR3 DNA sequence: TGCGCCAGCAGCTTGGTCTGGACTAGCGGCACCGGGGAGCTGTTTTTT. Its protein is CASSLVWTSGTGELFF. This chain connects TRBV5-1 to TRBJ2-2; 10 bases are a match to TRBD2. CDR1 SGHRS and CDR2 YFSETQ come from the germline V gene. Trimming cost V 0 bases and J 4 bases; bases outside gene matches: 3. CDR3 length: 16 residues.

This CDR3 reads CASSLGLSGGADNEQFF. CDR3 DNA sequence: TGCGCCAGCAGCTTGGGCCTTAGCGGGGGGGCCGACAATGAGCAGTTCTTC. This chain connects TRBV5-1 to TRBJ2-1; 11 positions agree with TRBD2. The CDR3 runs to 17 residues. Per the germline V gene, CDR1 is SGHRS and CDR2 is YFSETQ. J lost 5 bases, V lost 0 bases, and 7 bases had no gene match.

The gene calls are TRBV10-3 and TRBJ1-5; 7 bases align to TRBD1. The germline gives CDR1 ENHRY, CDR2 SYGVKD. V trimming: 10 bases; J trimming: 1 base; junction bases outside the gene matches: 7. The CDR3 contains 14 residues. DNA of the CDR3: TGTGCCACGCAGGGGGGAACAAGCAATCAGCCCCAGCATTTT. Translated, it gives CATQGGTSNQPQHF.

This clone was observed a handful of times. The chain recombines TRBV10-2 with TRBJ1-3; TRBD1 agrees at 8 bases. The CDR3 extends over 13 amino acids. The trim removed 6 bases at V and 2 bases at J, leaving 0 bases unmatched. Germline CDR1 WSHSY, CDR2 SAAADI. In nucleotides, the CDR3 is TGCGCCAGCAGCAGGGGGCCTGGAAACACCATATATTTT. Residues: CASSRGPGNTIYF.

The chain has TRBV28 and TRBJ1-6, with a tentative D call TRBD1 (6 bases). The CDR3 loop spans 14 amino acids. V was shortened by 2 bases and J by 6 bases, with 8 bases between the two germline ends. Per germline, CDR1 MDHEN and CDR2 SYDVKM. The CDR3 loop is CASSLGQPNSPLHF. The CDR3 bases are TGTGCCAGCAGTTTAGGACAGCCTAATTCACCCCTCCACTTT.

The chain is built from TRBV4-1 and TRBJ2-2, with TRBD2 as a possible D gene (7 bases). Trimming left V 0 bases short and J 7 bases short, with 15 bases between. The CDR3 extends over 16 amino acids. The germline CDR1 and CDR2 sequences are MGHRA and YSYEKL. CDR3 DNA: TGCGCCAGCAGCCAAGAATGGCAGGGAGGGGGCGGGGAGCTGTTTTTT. Encoded protein: CASSQEWQGGGGELFF.

This sequence joins TRBV24-1 and TRBJ2-5; no clear D gene. Germline V gene sequence: CDR1 KGHDR, CDR2 SFDVKD. The CDR3 runs 14 residues. The ends were cut back, 3 bases at V and 5 bases at J, with 12 bases in the middle. The CDR3 reads CATSDSFAAETQYF. The CDR3 nucleotides are TGTGCCACCAGTGATAGTTTCGCGGCGGAGACCCAGTACTTC.

The rearrangement links TRBV7-2 to TRBJ2-2; unclear D gene. This CDR3 spans 12 amino acids. V lost 5 bases to trimming and J lost 6 bases, with 7 bases between them. Germline CDR1 and CDR2: SGHTA and FQGNSA. Here the CDR3 DNA reads TGTGCCAGCAGCCCCGGTCCCGGGGAGCTGTTTTTT. Its translation is CASSPGPGELFF.

V gene TRBV12-3 or TRBV12-4 combines with J gene TRBJ2-3; D is unclear. Trimming took 5 bases from V and 5 from J, leaving 8 bases between them. This CDR3 is 12 amino acids long. The CDR3 DNA reads as TGTGCCAGCAGTCCTCCAGGAGATACGCAGTATTTT. Amino acids: CASSPPGDTQYF.

The J gene is TRBJ1-1, the V gene TRBV11-2; 7 bases are shared with TRBD1. Germline loops: CDR1 SGHAT, CDR2 FQNNGV. Trimming cost V 4 bases and J 6 bases; bases outside gene matches: 2. CDR3 length: 12 amino acids. The chain's CDR3 is CASSSQGAEAFF. For the CDR3, the DNA is TGTGCCAGCAGCTCTCAGGGGGCTGAAGCTTTCTTT.

V and J are TRBV28 and TRBJ1-2; D unresolved. V was clipped by 1 base and J by 3 bases, with 9 bases between them. Germline V gene sequence: CDR1 MDHEN, CDR2 SYDVKM. The CDR3 contains 14 residues. The CDR3 loop is CASSLSEIDYGYTF. The CDR3 bases are TGTGCCAGCAGTTTATCGGAGATCGACTATGGCTACACCTTC.

This clone has just a few counts. The rearrangement links TRBV19 to TRBJ1-5; the D gene is possibly TRBD1 (5 bases). Germline V gene sequence: CDR1 LNHDA, CDR2 SQIVND (reference sequence). V was cut by 4 bases and J by 6 bases, with 13 bases left in between. The CDR3 is made up of 14 amino acids. The chain's CDR3 is CASSTFGASQPQHF. CDR3 in DNA: TGTGCCAGTAGTACTTTTGGGGCAAGTCAGCCCCAGCATTTT.

The chain links TRBV7-9 to TRBJ2-3; 12 bases are shared with TRBD1. CDR3 length: 16 residues. Unmatched junction bases numbered 4, after V lost 5 bases and J lost 1 base. Per the germline V gene, CDR1 is SEHNR and CDR2 is FQNEAQ (reference sequence). The CDR3 reads CASSPGTGGGTDTQYF. The CDR3 DNA sequence: TGTGCCAGCAGCCCGGGGACAGGGGGCGGCACAGATACGCAGTATTTT.

The chain has TRBV10-1 and TRBJ2-5, with D maybe TRBD1 (6 bases). Germline loops: CDR1 WNHNN, CDR2 SYGVQD (reference sequence). V lost 2 bases, J lost 5 bases, and 12 bases lay in between. The CDR3 spans 14 residues. DNA for the CDR3: TGCGCCAGCAGTGAGGGCAGGGGCCGGGAGACCCAGTACTTC. Amino acid sequence: CASSEGRGRETQYF.

This rearrangement joins TRBV7-2 to TRBJ1-3; D perhaps matches TRBD1 (5 bases). The CDR3 covers 17 residues. The germline CDR1 and CDR2 sequences are SGHTA and FQGNSA. With 5 bases removed from V and 1 base from J, the gap between germline ends came to 18 bases. In nucleotides, the CDR3 is TGTGCCAGCAGCCGCCAAGTGGGGGGTTTGTCTGGAAACACCATATATTTT. This gives the protein CASSRQVGGLSGNTIYF.

This chain connects TRBV19 to TRBJ2-5; TRBD1 matches 7 bases. Looked up from germline, CDR1 is LNHDA and CDR2 is SQIVND (reference sequence). The CDR3 runs to 15 residues. V trimming: 4 bases; J trimming: 0 bases; junction bases outside the gene matches: 5. The chain's CDR3 is CASSTGQPYQETQYF. The CDR3 nucleotides read TGTGCCAGTAGTACGGGACAGCCCTACCAAGAGACCCAGTACTTC.

The rearrangement uses TRBV29-1 and TRBJ2-3, with 8 bases lining up with TRBD2. CDR1 is SQVTM, CDR2 ANQGSEA, per germline. The CDR3 extends over 17 amino acids. The J segment lost 1 base and the V segment lost 6 bases, leaving 15 bases of the junction unmatched. CDR3 in DNA: TGCAGCGTCCGGGTTGGCGGGGGGCTGGATGGCACAGATACGCAGTATTTT. This gives the protein CSVRVGGGLDGTDTQYF.